These 10 T cell receptor beta chains came from one sample sequenced in a study of technical replicates of blood from several donors. Profiling relied on immunoSEQ multiplex PCR, and the TCRdb table lists in-frame clones only, not all of them. The repertoire includes some 73,000 clones, over 90% of them detected once, and 4.7% sits in the top ten. The material sequenced was PBMCs. The receptor source for this set is a human donor in good health. Some clones in this sample may be carry-over from other donors' samples.

The chain is built from TRBV6-4 and TRBJ2-1, with 7 bases matching TRBD2. The V gene's germline CDR1 is MRHNA and CDR2 SNTAGT. V trimming: 6 bases; J trimming: 4 bases; junction bases outside the gene matches: 9. The CDR3 consists of 15 residues. The CDR3 loop is CASSRSGGGYNEQFF. CDR3 coding DNA: TGTGCCAGCAGCCGGTCGGGGGGAGGGTACAATGAGCAGTTCTTC.

The genes are TRBV7-3 and TRBJ1-1; maybe TRBD1 (6 bases). V was cut by 2 bases and J by 1 base, with 14 bases left in between. This CDR3 has 16 amino acids. Germline lookup yields CDR1 SGHTA and CDR2 FQGTGA. The CDR3 spells CASSLSGDRRNTEAFF. CDR3 DNA sequence: TGTGCCAGCAGCTTATCAGGTGACAGGCGGAACACTGAAGCTTTCTTT.

The CDR3 loop reads CASSLALINEQYF. In nucleotides, the CDR3 is TGTGCCAGCTCACTAGCCCTTATCAACGAGCAGTACTTC. J is TRBJ2-7 and V is TRBV18; D is uncertain. V lost 4 bases, J lost 5 bases, and 12 bases lay in between. In germline, CDR1 is KGHSH, CDR2 LQKENI. The CDR3 spans 13 residues.

The chain uses TRBV7-6 and TRBJ1-6; 10 bases are shared with TRBD1. The V gene end was trimmed by 5 bases and the J gene end by 6 bases; junction bases not matched to a gene: 13. CDR1 is SGHVS and CDR2 is FNYEAQ in the germline V gene. The CDR3 runs 18 residues. CDR3 sequence reads: CASSPRDRGFLPNSPLHF. The CDR3 DNA reads TGTGCCAGCAGCCCGCGGGACAGGGGTTTTCTACCTAATTCACCCCTCCACTTT. The full variable domain, rest sourced from reference TRBV7-6 and TRBJ1-6, is GAGVSQSPRYKVTKRGQDVALRCDPISGHVSLYWYRQALGQGPEFLTYFNYEAQQDKSGLPNDRFSAERPEGSISTLTIQRTEQRDSAMYRCASSPRDRGFLPNSPLHFGNGTRLTVT.

The gene calls are TRBV9 and TRBJ2-7; D unresolved. The CDR3 covers 13 residues. V dropped 5 bases and J dropped 3 bases, with 12 bases sitting between them. The germline V gene has CDR1 SGDLS and CDR2 YYNGEE. The CDR3 sequence is CASSYDTSYEQYF. The CDR3 nucleotides read TGTGCCAGCAGTTACGACACGAGCTACGAGCAGTACTTC.

The V call is TRBV2, the J call TRBJ1-1, with TRBD1 matching over 12 bases. Per the germline V gene, CDR1 is SNHLY and CDR2 is FYNNEI. This CDR3 spans 18 amino acids. V trimming: 6 bases; J trimming: 1 base; junction bases outside the gene matches: 12. The CDR3 region has the DNA TGTGCCAGCAGAACCGGGACAGGGGGCATTGGGTCGAACACTGAAGCTTTCTTT. Residues: CASRTGTGGIGSNTEAFF.

This clone has a single count. The V gene is TRBV4-1, the J gene TRBJ2-3; D is perhaps TRBD1 (7 bases). V shed 4 bases and J shed 7 bases, with 9 bases lying between them. The CDR3 extends over 12 amino acids. Germline V gene data show CDR1 as MGHRA and CDR2 as YSYEKL. The CDR3 reads CASSPGGHTQYF. The CDR3 nucleotides read TGCGCCAGCAGCCCAGGGGGGCATACGCAGTATTTT.

The chain is built from TRBV4-1 and TRBJ2-5, with D possibly TRBD1 on 5 matching bases. In germline, CDR1 is MGHRA, CDR2 YSYEKL. V was shortened by 0 bases and J by 4 bases, with 15 bases between the two germline ends. The CDR3 has 16 residues. CDR3 in DNA: TGCGCCAGCAGCCAAGAAGGCCTTAGTGGGGCAGAGACCCAGTACTTC. This gives the protein CASSQEGLSGAETQYF.

As regards this clone: At one end the junction does not follow the germline gene, possibly because of a read error. This chain joins TRBV7-2 and TRBJ1-1; 8 bases fit TRBD1. The CDR3 loop spans 13 amino acids. Per the germline V gene, CDR1 is SGHTA and CDR2 is FQGNSA. CDR3 nucleotides: TGTGCCAGCAGGTTAGGGACAGGCACTGAAGCTTTCTTT. Translating it yields CASRLGTGTEAFF. The whole variable domain, filled in from reference TRBV7-2 and TRBJ1-1, reads GAGVSQSPSNKVTEKGKDVELRCDPISGHTALYWYRQSLGQGLEFLIYFQGNSAPDKSGLPSDRFSAERTGGSVSTLTIQRTQQEDSAVYLCASRLGTGTEAFFGQGTRLTVV.

The J gene is TRBJ2-7, the V gene TRBV7-9; a possible D gene is TRBD2 (7 bases). V lost 3 bases to trimming and J lost 5 bases, with 20 bases between them. CDR1 is SEHNR, CDR2 FQNEAQ, per germline (reference sequence). The CDR3 extends over 16 amino acids. The CDR3 is CASSFDQGGGINEQYF. In DNA form, the CDR3 reads TGTGCCAGCAGCTTCGACCAGGGAGGGGGGATAAACGAGCAGTACTTC. Combining the CDR3 with reference TRBV7-9 and TRBJ2-7 gives the whole variable domain DTGVSQNPRHKITKRGQNVTFRCDPISEHNRLYWYRQTLGQGPEFLTYFQNEAQLEKSRLLSDRFSAERPKGSFSTLEIQRTEQGDSAMYLCASSFDQGGGINEQYFGPGTRLTVT.